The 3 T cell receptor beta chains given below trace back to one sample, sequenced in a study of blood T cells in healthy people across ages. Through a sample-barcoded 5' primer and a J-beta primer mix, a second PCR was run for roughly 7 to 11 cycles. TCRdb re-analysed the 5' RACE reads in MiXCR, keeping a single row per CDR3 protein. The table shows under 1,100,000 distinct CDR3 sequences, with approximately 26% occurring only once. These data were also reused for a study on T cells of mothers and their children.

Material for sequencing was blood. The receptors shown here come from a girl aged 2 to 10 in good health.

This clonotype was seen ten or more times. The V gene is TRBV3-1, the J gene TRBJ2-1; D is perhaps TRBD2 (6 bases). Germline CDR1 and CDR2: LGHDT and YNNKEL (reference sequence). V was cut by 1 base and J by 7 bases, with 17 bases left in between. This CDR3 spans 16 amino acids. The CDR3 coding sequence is TGTGCCAGCAGCCAAGTCGTGGGCGGGACTGGGAATGAGCAGTTCTTC. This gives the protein CASSQVVGGTGNEQFF.

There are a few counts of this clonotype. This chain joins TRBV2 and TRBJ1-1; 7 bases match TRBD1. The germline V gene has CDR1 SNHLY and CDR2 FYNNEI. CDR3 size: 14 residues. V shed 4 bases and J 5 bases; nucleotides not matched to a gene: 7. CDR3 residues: CASSVRQGGTEAFF. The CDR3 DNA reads TGTGCCAGCAGTGTGCGACAGGGAGGGACTGAAGCTTTCTTT.

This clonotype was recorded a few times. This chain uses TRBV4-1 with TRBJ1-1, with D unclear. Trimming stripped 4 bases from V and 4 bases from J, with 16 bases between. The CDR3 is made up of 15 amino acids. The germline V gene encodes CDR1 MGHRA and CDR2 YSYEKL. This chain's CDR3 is CASSREITGFTEAFF. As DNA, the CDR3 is TGCGCCAGCAGCCGAGAAATCACGGGTTTCACTGAAGCTTTCTTT.